This T cell receptor beta chain was identified during a study of blood T cell repertoires in COVID-19. Across the study: Sites in the United States, Italy and Spain provided acute and convalescent COVID-19 samples.

V lost 3 bases to trimming and J lost 2 bases, with 14 bases between them. The CDR3 length is 15 residues. From germline, CDR1 is SGDLS and CDR2 YYNGEE. Original processing notes: Estimation of nucleated cell counts was performed using reference gene primer amplification. Clones were sequenced by immunoSEQ multiplex PCR, and TCRdb holds only the in-frame ones, with some missing. V, J and clone size are those of that table, while D and trimming were read from the DNA. Counted here are 200,000 to 250,000 clones, roughly 84% occurring once; the ten biggest clones make up 3% to 4.5%. The sequence was obtained from a woman over 75 with acute or convalescent COVID-19. The chain has TRBV9 and TRBJ1-1; possibly TRBD1 for D (6 bases). Sequences were obtained from peripheral blood. CDR3 in DNA: TGTGCCAGCAGCGCCCGAGGGACAATTAACACTGAAGCTTTCTTT. Protein product: CASSARGTINTEAFF.